This T cell receptor (beta chain) comes out of a study of technical replicates of blood from several donors. Here immunoSEQ multiplex PCR was the method, and the copy in TCRdb shows in-frame clones only, minus some. The data show some 77,000 clones, 65% to 90% seen once. The V and J ends lost 8 bases and 3 bases, in that order; junction bases with no gene match: 7. Looked up from germline, CDR1 is MDHEN and CDR2 is SYDVKM. The CDR3 is 14 amino acids. The sample taken for sequencing was PBMCs. This sequence was found in a human donor in good health. Some clones in this sample may be carry-over from other donors' samples. The chain employs TRBV28 and TRBJ2-7, with 10 bases aligning to TRBD1. The CDR3 nucleotides read TGTGCCAGCGGACGGACAGGGGGGATCTACGAGCAGTACTTC. Its protein is CASGRTGGIYEQYF.